These 24 T cell receptor beta chains share one sample of origin, sequenced in a study of blood T cell repertoires in COVID-19. TCRdb's table, derived via immunoSEQ multiplex PCR, lists solely in-frame clones and lacks some. This table has a few hundred thousand clones, about 87% appearing once. The sample was PBMCs or T cells enriched from blood (not recorded which). The receptors stem from a woman between 50 and 59 years old who had recovered from COVID-19.

The chain combines TRBV5-1 with TRBJ2-3; possible D gene TRBD2, 5 bases. Germline loops: CDR1 SGHRS, CDR2 YFSETQ. This CDR3 is 12 amino acids long. The V and J ends lost 1 base and 7 bases respectively, with 7 bases between them. The chain's CDR3 is CASSLLGNTQYF. The CDR3 nucleotides read TGCGCCAGCAGCTTGCTCGGGAATACGCAGTATTTT.

The rearrangement links TRBV11-2 to TRBJ1-1; D unresolved. V lost 1 base, J lost 1 base, and 13 bases lay in between. CDR3 length equals 16 residues. Germline V gene sequence: CDR1 SGHAT, CDR2 FQNNGV. CDR3 nucleotides: TGTGCCAGCAGCTTAGGTCGGTTTAGCACGAACACTGAAGCTTTCTTT. The encoded protein is CASSLGRFSTNTEAFF. Using reference TRBV11-2 and TRBJ1-1 for the parts outside the CDR3, the full variable domain is EAGVAQSPRYKIIEKRQSVAFWCNPISGHATLYWYQQILGQGPKLLIQFQNNGVVDDSQLPKDRFSAERLKGVDSTLKIQPAKLEDSAVYLCASSLGRFSTNTEAFFGQGTRLTVV.

V gene TRBV11-2 combines with J gene TRBJ1-6; D is perhaps TRBD1 (5 bases). Germline V gives CDR1 SGHAT, CDR2 FQNNGV. Trimming left V 10 bases short and J 9 bases short, with 16 bases between. The CDR3 loop spans 13 amino acids. CDR3 loop: CATSRDLGSPLHF. The CDR3 nucleotides are TGTGCCACCTCCAGGGATTTGGGTTCACCCCTCCACTTT.

The chain employs TRBV5-1 and TRBJ1-6; 8 positions match TRBD1. The CDR3 loop spans 14 amino acids. Germline V gene lookup returns CDR1 SGHRS and CDR2 YFSETQ. V lost 4 bases, J lost 10 bases, and 7 bases stayed unmatched. CDR3 DNA sequence: TGCGCCAGCAGCGGACAGGGCAATGGGTCACCCCTCCACTTT. This codes for CASSGQGNGSPLHF. Full variable domain (missing parts from reference TRBV5-1 and TRBJ1-6): KAGVTQTPRYLIKTRGQQVTLSCSPISGHRSVSWYQQTPGQGLQFLFEYFSETQRNKGNFPGRFSGRQFSNSRSEMNVSTLELGDSALYLCASSGQGNGSPLHFGNGTRLTVT.

The CDR3 region is CASSPRTGGYYGYTF. The CDR3 DNA reads as TGTGCCAGCAGCCCTAGGACAGGGGGTTACTATGGCTACACCTTC. The chain recombines TRBV5-8 with TRBJ1-2, with 10 bases that match TRBD1. This CDR3 region has 15 residues. CDR1 and CDR2 (germline): SGHTS, YDEGEE. V trimming: 4 bases; J trimming: 3 bases; junction bases outside the gene matches: 6.

This clone showed up just once. This rearrangement joins TRBV30 to TRBJ2-3; 7 bases are shared with TRBD1. The length of the CDR3 is 13 residues. The ends lost 2 bases at V and 3 bases at J; junction bases unmatched: 2. Germline V gene data show CDR1 as GTSNPN and CDR2 as SVGIG (reference sequence). The CDR3 protein is CAWSPQGTDTQYF. DNA for the CDR3: TGTGCCTGGAGTCCACAGGGGACAGATACGCAGTATTTT.

This chain joins TRBV6-5 and TRBJ2-5, with TRBD1 identical over 7 bases. Looked up from germline, CDR1 is MNHEY and CDR2 is SVGAGI. The CDR3 runs 14 residues. Trimming took 5 bases from V and 1 from J; bases not matched to a gene: 4. This CDR3 reads CASSKRQGQETQYF. The CDR3 DNA reads TGTGCCAGCAGTAAACGACAGGGCCAAGAGACCCAGTACTTC.

A single count supports this clone. This chain uses TRBV4-1 with TRBJ1-2, with no clear D. CDR1 and CDR2 from the germline V gene are MGHRA and YSYEKL. CDR3 length: 13 amino acids. V was cut by 2 bases and J by 5 bases, with 9 bases left in between. The CDR3 DNA follows: TGCGCCAGCAGCCAACGGGGAGGGTATGGCTACACCTTC. The encoded protein is CASSQRGGYGYTF.

Note on this clone: The sample holds other DNA sequences that translate to the same CDR3. The chain uses TRBV2 and TRBJ1-6; D unclear. V lost 8 bases and J 6 bases, leaving 14 bases between the germline ends. The germline V gene has CDR1 SNHLY and CDR2 FYNNEI. CDR3 length equals 14 residues. DNA for the CDR3: TGTGCCAGCCGTGCCCGGGTCTCTAATTCACCCCTCCACTTT. Amino acids: CASRARVSNSPLHF.

The J gene is TRBJ1-2, the V gene TRBV5-6, with TRBD1 matching 11 bases. After removal of 4 bases from V and 2 bases from J, the junction contained 4 bases not matched to a gene. The V gene's germline CDR1 is SGHDT and CDR2 YYEEEE. This CDR3 contains 15 residues. The CDR3 DNA reads TGTGCCAGCAGCCGCGGACAGGGGGCAAACTATGGCTACACCTTC. Amino acids: CASSRGQGANYGYTF.

The rearrangement links TRBV19 to TRBJ2-1, with 15 positions matching TRBD2. Trimming at V came to 2 bases and at J to 5 bases, leaving 7 bases not matched to a gene. The length of the CDR3 is 18 residues. Germline V gene lookup returns CDR1 LNHDA and CDR2 SQIVND (reference sequence). CDR3 nucleotide sequence: TGTGCCAGTAGTATACCGTATGGACTAGCGGGGGGGCACAATGAGCAGTTCTTC. Protein sequence: CASSIPYGLAGGHNEQFF.

The CDR3 DNA follows: TGTGCCAGCGCACCGGGACTAGAGACGAATGAGCAGTTCTTC. Amino acid sequence: CASAPGLETNEQFF. V and J are TRBV6-5 and TRBJ2-1, with TRBD2 matching over 8 bases. The V segment lost 8 bases and the J segment 7 bases; nucleotides outside the gene matches: 10. The CDR3 runs to 14 residues. CDR1 and CDR2 (germline): MNHEY, SVGAGI.

The genes are TRBV18 and TRBJ1-4; D call uncertain. Germline values: CDR1 KGHSH, CDR2 LQKENI. The V end was cut by 2 bases, the J end by 8 bases, with 9 bases between. This CDR3 spans 13 amino acids. DNA of the CDR3: TGTGCCAGCTCACCAGACTCGCAGGAAAAACTGTTTTTT. Translation gives CASSPDSQEKLFF.

The J gene is TRBJ1-2, the V gene TRBV7-9, with 7 bases identical to TRBD1. Germline V gives CDR1 SEHNR, CDR2 FQNEAQ (reference sequence). The CDR3 length is 16 residues. Losses at the gene ends were 5 bases for V and 7 bases for J; bases not matched to a gene: 16. The CDR3 loop is CASSTTVGTANRGYTF. Written as DNA, the CDR3 is TGTGCCAGCAGCACAACCGTTGGGACAGCTAACCGTGGCTACACCTTC.

This clone was counted a single time. This sequence joins TRBV9 and TRBJ2-7; D possibly corresponds to TRBD2 (5 bases). This CDR3 spans 14 amino acids. The germline V gene has CDR1 SGDLS and CDR2 YYNGEE. Trimming removed 4 bases from V and 2 bases from J, with 13 bases in between. The CDR3 loop is CASSYGAVPYEQYF. CDR3 DNA: TGTGCCAGCAGCTATGGAGCGGTGCCCTACGAGCAGTACTTC. Combining the CDR3 with reference TRBV9 and TRBJ2-7 gives the whole variable domain DSGVTQTPKHLITATGQRVTLRCSPRSGDLSVYWYQQSLDQGLQFLIQYYNGEERAKGNILERFSAQQFPDLHSELNLSSLELGDSALYFCASSYGAVPYEQYFGPGTRLTVT.

The rearrangement uses TRBV15 and TRBJ1-1; TRBD1 matches at 8 bases. V lost 3 bases, J lost 6 bases, and 12 bases stayed unmatched. The CDR3 is made up of 16 amino acids. Germline CDR1 reads LNHNV; CDR2 reads YYDKDF (reference sequence). CDR3 DNA sequence: TGTGCCACCAGCAGGGAGACAGGGGCGGTAGGCGCTGAAGCTTTCTTT. Translating it yields CATSRETGAVGAEAFF.

The V call is TRBV2, the J call TRBJ1-4; 10 bases agree with TRBD1. V trimming: 2 bases; J trimming: 17 bases; junction bases outside the gene matches: 8. Germline CDR1 and CDR2: SNHLY and FYNNEI. The CDR3 consists of 13 residues. This CDR3 reads CASSESVGTGDFF. CDR3 DNA: TGTGCCAGCAGTGAATCGGTCGGGACAGGGGACTTTTTT.

The chain has TRBV7-9 and TRBJ2-7; D is perhaps TRBD1 (6 bases). V lost 1 base and J 5 bases, leaving 12 bases between the germline ends. Germline V gene sequence: CDR1 SEHNR, CDR2 FQNEAQ (reference sequence). The CDR3 spans 14 residues. The CDR3 DNA is TGTGCCAGCAGCTTAGGGACAGCGTCCGACGAGCAGTACTTC. Encoded protein: CASSLGTASDEQYF.

J is TRBJ1-6 and V is TRBV27; D is unresolved. Per germline, CDR1 MNHEY and CDR2 SMNVEV (reference sequence). The CDR3 consists of 13 residues. Deletions cut 7 bases from V and 9 bases from J, with 13 bases between. The CDR3 is CASTATGSSPLHF. The CDR3 DNA is TGTGCCAGCACCGCAACTGGGAGTTCACCCCTCCACTTT.

V and J are TRBV5-1 and TRBJ2-5, with TRBD2 identical over 7 bases. Germline CDR1 SGHRS, CDR2 YFSETQ. This CDR3 is built from 16 residues. With 0 bases clipped from V and 2 bases from J, the junction kept 7 bases outside the gene matches. The CDR3 protein is CASSLASAGVQETQYF. As DNA, the CDR3 is TGCGCCAGCAGCTTGGCCAGCGCGGGGGTACAAGAGACCCAGTACTTC.

In this sample, this clone turned up once. The rearrangement links TRBV7-9 to TRBJ2-2, with D hard to call. The CDR3 contains 12 residues. Trimming stripped 5 bases from V and 6 bases from J, with 7 bases between. Germline V CDR1 and CDR2: SEHNR, FQNEAQ (reference sequence). For the CDR3, the DNA is TGTGCCAGCAGCATCCCTCCCGGGGAGCTGTTTTTT. This translates into CASSIPPGELFF.

The chain carries TRBV6-2 or TRBV6-3 and TRBJ2-1, with TRBD2 matching 8 bases. The CDR3 spans 17 residues. With 7 bases clipped from V and 1 base from J, the junction kept 12 bases outside the gene matches. CDR1 and CDR2 from the germline V gene are MNHEY and SVGEGT. The chain's CDR3 is CASTPRGGRGSYNEQFF. The CDR3 DNA reads as TGTGCCAGCACCCCCCGGGGGGGCCGGGGGTCCTACAATGAGCAGTTCTTC.

The chain couples TRBV4-3 to TRBJ1-2; possible D gene TRBD1, 5 bases. The V and J ends lost 3 bases and 5 bases respectively, with 19 bases between them. Germline CDR1 reads LGHNA; CDR2 reads YSLEER. CDR3 length: 16 amino acids. The CDR3 region has the DNA TGCGCCAGCAGCCAGGGGTGGGACTACGCCCCTTATGGCTACACCTTC. It translates to CASSQGWDYAPYGYTF.

V usage is TRBV4-3 and J usage is TRBJ2-6; D may be TRBD2 (6 bases). CDR1 LGHNA and CDR2 YSLEER come from the germline V gene. Trimming removed 0 bases at V and 4 bases at J, with 13 bases between. The length of the CDR3 is 17 residues. In DNA, the CDR3 is TGCGCCAGCAGCCAAGATCGAGCGGGTCGAGGGGCCAACGTCCTGACTTTC. Amino acid sequence: CASSQDRAGRGANVLTF.